This TCR beta chain was identified in a study of T-cell memory formation after mild COVID-19. On the study more broadly: There were largely donor-specific TCR clusters. General observations from the study: That cross-reactive memory joined was suggested by some responding clones appearing in pre-infection memory. Whereas later expanders leaned CD4+, clones contracting day 15 to 85 showed a balanced CD4/CD8 makeup.

In regard to this clonotype: Antigen unknown.

TCRdb re-called the 5' RACE reads through MiXCR, storing one row per CDR3 protein. The table has 450,000 to 650,000 distinct CDR3 sequences, roughly a fifth seen once. V lost 3 bases to trimming and J lost 8 bases, with 6 bases between them. This CDR3 has 11 amino acids. The germline CDR1 and CDR2 sequences are SGHDT and YYEEEE. The receptor was derived from an adult woman who had mild COVID-19 (a few samples of this study predate the infection). Cell type and time point are not known. Sequences were obtained from PBMCs or a T cell subset sorted from them (not recorded which). The chain carries TRBV5-6 and TRBJ2-1; no clear D. The CDR3 region has the DNA TGTGCCAGCAGCTGCGTGGATGAGCAGTTCTTC. Translation: CASSCVDEQFF.